This T cell receptor beta chain stems from a study of shared clonotypes between healthy human individuals. The overall study: CD8 memory received one plate per donor, CD8 naive two, CD4 memory three and CD4 naive three.

Naive CD8 cells lacked CD45RO, underwent positive selection for CCR7 and left out terminally differentiated effector memory CD45RA+ cells. Donors comprised healthy HIV-negative adults lacking recent acute infections or vaccinations. Every immunoSEQ plate was one replicate of a subset's evenly spread DNA. Authors' processing steps: With immunoSEQ giving junction-only sequences and no quality scores, filtering differed. The method was immunoSEQ multiplex PCR; TCRdb's version includes in-frame clones alone and lacks a portion of them. Clone size and V and J calls were adopted from that table, with D and trimming inferred from the DNA. This sample has about 1,800,000 clones, with less than 95% found just once. The receptor comes from a man younger than 35 in good health. Sequencing used naive CD8+ T cells sorted from blood.

Here the CDR3 DNA reads TGTGCCAGGAATAACGGACTAGCGGGCTACGAGCAGTACTTC. This encodes CARNNGLAGYEQYF. The rearrangement joins TRBV19 to TRBJ2-7; 11 bases align to TRBD2. From germline, CDR1 is LNHDA and CDR2 SQIVND (reference sequence). V was pared by 9 bases and J by 3 bases, with 7 bases of the junction left unmatched. This CDR3 spans 14 amino acids.